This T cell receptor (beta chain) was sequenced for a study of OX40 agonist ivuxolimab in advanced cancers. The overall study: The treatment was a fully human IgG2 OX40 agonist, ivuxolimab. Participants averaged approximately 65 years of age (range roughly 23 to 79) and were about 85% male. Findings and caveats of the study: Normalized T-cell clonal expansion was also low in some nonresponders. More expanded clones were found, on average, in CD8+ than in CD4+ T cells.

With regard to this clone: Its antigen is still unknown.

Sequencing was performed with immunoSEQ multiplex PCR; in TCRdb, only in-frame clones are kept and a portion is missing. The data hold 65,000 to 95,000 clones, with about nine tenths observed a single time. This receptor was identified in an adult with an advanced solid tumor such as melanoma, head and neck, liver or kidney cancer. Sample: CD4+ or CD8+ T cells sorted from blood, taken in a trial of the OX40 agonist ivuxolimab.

The CDR3 loop reads CASSLQGGFLGEQYF. The CDR3 bases are TGTGCCAGCAGCTTGCAGGGTGGATTTCTTGGGGAGCAGTACTTC. This chain links TRBV5-4 with TRBJ2-5; D may be TRBD1 or TRBD2 (5 bases each). V was cut by 1 base and J by 11 bases, with 21 bases left in between. Germline V gene lookup returns CDR1 SGHNT and CDR2 YYREEE (reference sequence). This CDR3 has 15 residues.